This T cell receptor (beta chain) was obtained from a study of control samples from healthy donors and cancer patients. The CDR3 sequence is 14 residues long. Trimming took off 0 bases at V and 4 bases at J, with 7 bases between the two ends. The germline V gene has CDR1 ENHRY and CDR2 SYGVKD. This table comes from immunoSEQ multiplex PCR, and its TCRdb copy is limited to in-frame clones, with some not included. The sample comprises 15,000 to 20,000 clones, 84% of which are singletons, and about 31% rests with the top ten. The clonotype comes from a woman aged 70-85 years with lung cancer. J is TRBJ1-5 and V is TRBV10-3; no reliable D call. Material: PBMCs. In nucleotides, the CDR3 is TGTGCCATCAGTGAGTCGATCGGGAATCAGCCCCAGCATTTT. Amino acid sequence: CAISESIGNQPQHF.